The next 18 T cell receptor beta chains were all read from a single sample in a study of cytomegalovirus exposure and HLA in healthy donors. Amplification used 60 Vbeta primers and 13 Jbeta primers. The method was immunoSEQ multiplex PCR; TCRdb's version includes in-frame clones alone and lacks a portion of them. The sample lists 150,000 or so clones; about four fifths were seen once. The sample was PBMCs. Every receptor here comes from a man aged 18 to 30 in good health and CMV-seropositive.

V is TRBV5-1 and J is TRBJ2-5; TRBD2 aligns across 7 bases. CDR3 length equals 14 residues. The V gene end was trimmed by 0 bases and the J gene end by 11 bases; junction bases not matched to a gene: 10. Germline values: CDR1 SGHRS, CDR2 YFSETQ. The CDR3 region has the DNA TGCGCCAGCAGCTTGGGTCCGGGGGGAAGGGAGCAGTACTTC. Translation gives CASSLGPGGREQYF.

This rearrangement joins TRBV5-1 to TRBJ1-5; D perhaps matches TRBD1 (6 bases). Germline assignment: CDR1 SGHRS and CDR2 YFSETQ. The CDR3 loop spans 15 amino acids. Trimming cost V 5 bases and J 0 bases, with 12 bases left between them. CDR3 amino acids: CASRLTGLSNQPQHF. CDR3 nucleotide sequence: TGCGCCAGCAGACTGACAGGCCTTAGCAATCAGCCCCAGCATTTT.

The CDR3 nucleotides read TGTGCCAGCAGCTTAGCGCAGGGACAGGGCTACGAGCAGTACTTC. Translated, it gives CASSLAQGQGYEQYF. V usage is TRBV7-2 and J usage is TRBJ2-7; 9 bases fit TRBD1. There are 15 residues in the CDR3. The V segment lost 0 bases and the J segment 3 bases; nucleotides outside the gene matches: 3. Germline CDR1 is SGHTA and CDR2 is FQGNSA.

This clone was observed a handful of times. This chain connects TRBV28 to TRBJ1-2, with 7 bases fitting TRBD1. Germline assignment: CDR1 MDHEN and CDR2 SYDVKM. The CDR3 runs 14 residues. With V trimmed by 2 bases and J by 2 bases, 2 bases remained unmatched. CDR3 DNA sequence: TGTGCCAGCAGTTTAGGGGACAGAAACTATGGCTACACCTTC. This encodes CASSLGDRNYGYTF.

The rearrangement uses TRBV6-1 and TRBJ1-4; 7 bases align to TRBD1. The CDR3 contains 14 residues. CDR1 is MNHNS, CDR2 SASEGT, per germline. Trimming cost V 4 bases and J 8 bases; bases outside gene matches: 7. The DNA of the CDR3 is TGTGCCAGCAGTGCGAACAGGGGAAGAGAAAAACTGTTTTTT. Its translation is CASSANRGREKLFF.

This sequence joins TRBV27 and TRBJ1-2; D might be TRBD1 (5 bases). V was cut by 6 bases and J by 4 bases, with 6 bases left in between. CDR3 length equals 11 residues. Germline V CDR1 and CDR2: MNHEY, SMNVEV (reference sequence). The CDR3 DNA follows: TGTGCCAGCAGGACAGCCTATGGCTACACCTTC. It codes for CASRTAYGYTF.

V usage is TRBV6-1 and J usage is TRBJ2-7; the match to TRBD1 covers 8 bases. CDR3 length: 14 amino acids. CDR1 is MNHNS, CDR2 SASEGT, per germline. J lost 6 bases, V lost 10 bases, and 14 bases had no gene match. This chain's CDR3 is CATLLRDRGGEQYF. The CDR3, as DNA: TGTGCCACCTTATTGCGCGACAGGGGAGGCGAGCAGTACTTC.

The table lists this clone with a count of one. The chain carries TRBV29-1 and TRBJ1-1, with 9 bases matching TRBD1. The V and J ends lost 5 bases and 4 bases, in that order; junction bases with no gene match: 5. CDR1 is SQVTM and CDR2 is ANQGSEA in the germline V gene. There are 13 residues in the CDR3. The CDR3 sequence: CSVSTGGPTEAFF. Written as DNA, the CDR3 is TGCAGCGTTTCCACAGGGGGCCCCACTGAAGCTTTCTTT.

The CDR3 coding sequence is TGTGCCAGCAGCCGACAGGGGGGAACCGGGGAGCTGTTTTTT. Protein sequence: CASSRQGGTGELFF. The V and J genes are TRBV2 and TRBJ2-2; 9 bases are shared with TRBD1. This CDR3 has 14 residues. Losses at the gene ends were 6 bases for V and 5 bases for J; bases not matched to a gene: 4. Germline V gene data show CDR1 as SNHLY and CDR2 as FYNNEI.

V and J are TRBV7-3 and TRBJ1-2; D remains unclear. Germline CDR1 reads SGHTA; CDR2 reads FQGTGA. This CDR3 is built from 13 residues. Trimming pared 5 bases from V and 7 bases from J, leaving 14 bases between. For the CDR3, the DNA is TGTGCCAGCAGCCACGACCTTGCTAGTGGCTACACCTTC. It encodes CASSHDLASGYTF. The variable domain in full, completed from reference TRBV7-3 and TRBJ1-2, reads GAGVSQTPSNKVTEKGKYVELRCDPISGHTALYWYRQSLGQGPEFLIYFQGTGAADDSGLPNDRFFAVRPEGSVSTLKIQRTERGDSAVYLCASSHDLASGYTFGSGTRLTVV.

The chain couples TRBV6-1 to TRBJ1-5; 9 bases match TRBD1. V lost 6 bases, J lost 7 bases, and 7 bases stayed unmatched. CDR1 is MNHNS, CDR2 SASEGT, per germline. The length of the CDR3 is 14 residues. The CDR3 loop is CASSRTGEGQPQHF. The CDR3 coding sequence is TGTGCCAGCAGCAGGACAGGGGAGGGCCAGCCCCAGCATTTT.

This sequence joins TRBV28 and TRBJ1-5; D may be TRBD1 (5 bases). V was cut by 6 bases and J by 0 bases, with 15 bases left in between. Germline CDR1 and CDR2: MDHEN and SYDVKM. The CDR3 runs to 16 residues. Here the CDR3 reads CASSLPTVGSNQPQHF. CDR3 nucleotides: TGTGCCAGCAGCCTACCGACAGTGGGTAGCAATCAGCCCCAGCATTTT. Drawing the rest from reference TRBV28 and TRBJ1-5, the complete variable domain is DVKVTQSSRYLVKRTGEKVFLECVQDMDHENMFWYRQDPGLGLRLIYFSYDVKMKEKGDIPEGYSVSREKKERFSLILESASTNQTSMYLCASSLPTVGSNQPQHFGDGTRLSIL.

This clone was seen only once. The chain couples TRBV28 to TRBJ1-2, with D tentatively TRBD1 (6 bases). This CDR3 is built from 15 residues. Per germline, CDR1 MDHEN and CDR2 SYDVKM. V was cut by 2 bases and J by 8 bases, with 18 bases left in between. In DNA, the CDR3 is TGTGCCAGCAGTTTAGCTCAAACAGGGCGGTACGGCTACACCTTC. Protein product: CASSLAQTGRYGYTF.

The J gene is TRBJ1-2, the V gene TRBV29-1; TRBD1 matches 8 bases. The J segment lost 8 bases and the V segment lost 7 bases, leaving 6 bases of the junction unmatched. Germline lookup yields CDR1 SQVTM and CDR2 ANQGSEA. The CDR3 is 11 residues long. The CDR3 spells CSAQTGEGYTF. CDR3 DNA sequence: TGCAGCGCCCAGACAGGGGAAGGCTACACCTTC.

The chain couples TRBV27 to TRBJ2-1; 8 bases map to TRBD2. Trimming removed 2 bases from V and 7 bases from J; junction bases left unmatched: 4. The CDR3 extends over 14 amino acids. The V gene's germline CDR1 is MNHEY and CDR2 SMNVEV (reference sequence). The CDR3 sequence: CASSLLAGENEQFF. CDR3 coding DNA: TGTGCCAGCAGTTTACTAGCGGGTGAAAATGAGCAGTTCTTC.

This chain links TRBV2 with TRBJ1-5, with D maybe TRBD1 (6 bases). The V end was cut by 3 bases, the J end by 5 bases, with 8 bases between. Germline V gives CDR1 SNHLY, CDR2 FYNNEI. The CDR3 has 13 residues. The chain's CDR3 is CASSEGTHQPQHF. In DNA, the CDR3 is TGTGCCAGCAGTGAGGGGACACATCAGCCCCAGCATTTT.

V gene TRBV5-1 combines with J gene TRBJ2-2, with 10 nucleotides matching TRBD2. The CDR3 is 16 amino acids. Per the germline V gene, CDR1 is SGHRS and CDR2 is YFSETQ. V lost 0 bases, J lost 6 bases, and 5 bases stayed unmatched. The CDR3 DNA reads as TGCGCCAGCAGCTTGGCCGTAGCGGGAGGCCCCGGGGAGCTGTTTTTT. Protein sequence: CASSLAVAGGPGELFF.

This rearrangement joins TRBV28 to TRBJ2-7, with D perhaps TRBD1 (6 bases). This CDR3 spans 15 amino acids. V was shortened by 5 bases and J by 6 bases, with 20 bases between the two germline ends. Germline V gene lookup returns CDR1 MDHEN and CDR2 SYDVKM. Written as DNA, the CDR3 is TGTGCCAGCAGTCTTTTAAGGGGTGGGGGCCGCGAGCAGTACTTC. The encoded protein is CASSLLRGGGREQYF. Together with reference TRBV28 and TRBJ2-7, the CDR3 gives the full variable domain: DVKVTQSSRYLVKRTGEKVFLECVQDMDHENMFWYRQDPGLGLRLIYFSYDVKMKEKGDIPEGYSVSREKKERFSLILESASTNQTSMYLCASSLLRGGGREQYFGPGTRLTVT.